These 23 T cell receptor beta chains came from one sample sequenced in a study of shared clonotypes between healthy human individuals. Sequencing used immunoSEQ multiplex PCR; TCRdb keeps in-frame clones, though not all of them. This sample has about 2 million clones, with 85% to 95% found just once. The sequenced sample consisted of naive CD4+ T cells sorted from blood. Regarding subset: CD45RA+ positively selected. The receptors stem from a man aged 18 to 30 in good health.

The chain recombines TRBV7-9 with TRBJ1-4; D is perhaps TRBD1 (5 bases). CDR3 length equals 14 residues. The germline gives CDR1 SEHNR, CDR2 FQNEAQ (reference sequence). V dropped 11 bases and J dropped 7 bases, with 20 bases sitting between them. The CDR3 loop reads CAGGAGIQGEKLFF. The DNA for the CDR3 is TGTGCCGGCGGAGCGGGCATTCAGGGTGAAAAACTGTTTTTT.

The chain is built from TRBV28 and TRBJ1-1; D not certain. The germline V and J ends were trimmed by 3 bases and 4 bases, with 9 bases remaining between them. This CDR3 is built from 13 residues. Per germline, CDR1 MDHEN and CDR2 SYDVKM. The CDR3 protein is CASSLFGSTEAFF. The CDR3 coding sequence is TGTGCCAGCAGTTTGTTTGGGTCCACTGAAGCTTTCTTT.

V usage is TRBV6-4 and J usage is TRBJ2-7; D may be TRBD1 (6 bases). This CDR3 is built from 16 residues. Germline V gene sequence: CDR1 MRHNA, CDR2 SNTAGT. V dropped 0 bases and J dropped 3 bases, with 15 bases sitting between them. CDR3: CASSDSRADSNYEQYF. For the CDR3, the DNA is TGTGCCAGCAGTGACTCCCGGGCGGACAGTAACTACGAGCAGTACTTC.

This clone showed up just once. This chain joins TRBV15 and TRBJ2-1; 16 bases align to TRBD2. Germline-derived CDR1 and CDR2 are LNHNV and YYDKDF (reference sequence). The trim removed 5 bases at V and 12 bases at J, leaving 4 bases unmatched. The CDR3 runs 14 residues. In nucleotides, the CDR3 is TGTGCCACCAGCGGGACTAGCGGGAGGGACGGGCAGTTCTTC. This sequence encodes CATSGTSGRDGQFF. The entire variable domain, with the rest obtained from reference TRBV15 and TRBJ2-1, is as follows: DAMVIQNPRYQVTQFGKPVTLSCSQTLNHNVMYWYQQKSSQAPKLLFHYYDKDFNNEADTPDNFQSRRPNTSFCFLDIRSPGLGDTAMYLCATSGTSGRDGQFFGPGTRLTVL.

The V gene is TRBV28, the J gene TRBJ1-2; weak D call: TRBD1 (5 bases). Trimming removed 4 bases from V and 5 bases from J, with 14 bases in between. The V gene's germline CDR1 is MDHEN and CDR2 SYDVKM. The CDR3 extends over 14 amino acids. The CDR3 here is CASSSGGGAYGYTF. For the CDR3, the DNA is TGTGCCAGCAGTTCGGGTGGCGGGGCGTATGGCTACACCTTC.

The chain combines TRBV19 with TRBJ1-2; no definite D call. There are 19 residues in the CDR3. Trimming removed 3 bases at V and 0 bases at J, with 23 bases between. Germline V gene lookup returns CDR1 LNHDA and CDR2 SQIVND (reference sequence). CDR3 DNA: TGTGCCAGTAGTATTAAAACCACGGCAGCGACTCTTCCTAACTATGGCTACACCTTC. This translates into CASSIKTTAATLPNYGYTF.

This clone was detected ten times or more. V usage is TRBV2 and J usage is TRBJ2-7; D gene unclear. This CDR3 is built from 16 residues. V shed 3 bases and J shed 0 bases, with 15 bases lying between them. Germline loops: CDR1 SNHLY, CDR2 FYNNEI. The CDR3 bases are TGTGCCAGCAGTGAGGATTGGCAGTCGAGCTCCTACGAGCAGTACTTC. It encodes CASSEDWQSSSYEQYF.

The genes are TRBV28 and TRBJ1-3; D is unclear. Trimming left V 8 bases short and J 3 bases short, with 5 bases between. CDR3 length equals 11 residues. Looked up from germline, CDR1 is MDHEN and CDR2 is SYDVKM. This chain's CDR3 is CASGRGNTIYF. CDR3 nucleotides: TGTGCCAGCGGGCGTGGAAACACCATATATTTT. Complete variable domain (other parts from reference TRBV28 and TRBJ1-3): DVKVTQSSRYLVKRTGEKVFLECVQDMDHENMFWYRQDPGLGLRLIYFSYDVKMKEKGDIPEGYSVSREKKERFSLILESASTNQTSMYLCASGRGNTIYFGEGSWLTVV.

This clone was observed a few times. V is TRBV27 and J is TRBJ1-6; D is ambiguous. Trimming removed 5 bases from V and 1 base from J, with 12 bases in between. Germline V gives CDR1 MNHEY, CDR2 SMNVEV (reference sequence). The CDR3 is 16 amino acids. The CDR3 nucleotides are TGTGCCAGCAGTATTCTGGGTTGGTCCTATAATTCACCCCTCCACTTT. Translating it yields CASSILGWSYNSPLHF.

The chain couples TRBV11-2 to TRBJ2-5; 7 positions match TRBD1. V lost 5 bases, J lost 5 bases, and 14 bases stayed unmatched. Germline-derived CDR1 and CDR2 are SGHAT and FQNNGV. CDR3 length: 16 residues. CDR3 residues: CASSLGDSWSWETQYF. Here the CDR3 DNA reads TGTGCCAGCAGCCTTGGGGACAGTTGGTCTTGGGAGACCCAGTACTTC.

The chain has TRBV5-1 and TRBJ1-2; tentative D call: TRBD1 (5 bases). Trimming removed 1 base from V and 8 bases from J, with 9 bases in between. Germline V gene sequence: CDR1 SGHRS, CDR2 YFSETQ. The CDR3 totals 12 residues. CDR3: CASSLLQGGYTF. CDR3 DNA: TGCGCCAGCAGCTTGTTGCAGGGCGGCTACACCTTC. The whole variable domain, filled in from reference TRBV5-1 and TRBJ1-2, reads KAGVTQTPRYLIKTRGQQVTLSCSPISGHRSVSWYQQTPGQGLQFLFEYFSETQRNKGNFPGRFSGRQFSNSRSEMNVSTLELGDSALYLCASSLLQGGYTFGSGTRLTVV.

On this clone: The identical CDR3 is also encoded by other nucleotide sequences in the sample. This chain links TRBV28 with TRBJ1-2; possible D gene TRBD1, 6 bases. V lost 4 bases and J lost 8, with 8 bases in between. The germline V gene encodes CDR1 MDHEN and CDR2 SYDVKM. CDR3 size: 11 residues. CDR3 nucleotide sequence: TGTGCCAGCAGTTCTCAGGGGGGCTACACCTTC. Its translation: CASSSQGGYTF.

The CDR3 coding sequence is TGTGCCAGCAGCCACGGCGCAGCCGGCTCCTACGAGCAGTACTTC. This codes for CASSHGAAGSYEQYF. The chain joins TRBV14 to TRBJ2-7; no firm D call. Germline values: CDR1 SGHDN, CDR2 FVKESK. The CDR3 consists of 15 residues. V lost 3 bases and J lost 0, with 12 bases in between.

The chain recombines TRBV18 with TRBJ2-7; 9 bases are shared with TRBD2. Germline CDR1 and CDR2: KGHSH and LQKENI. The CDR3 runs to 16 residues. With 5 bases clipped from V and 4 bases from J, the junction kept 12 bases outside the gene matches. The CDR3 nucleotides are TGTGCCAGCTCAAAGGTAGCGGGAGAAGTAGGGTACGAGCAGTACTTC. It codes for CASSKVAGEVGYEQYF.

The V call is TRBV28, the J call TRBJ1-2; no firm D call. The V end was cut by 6 bases, the J end by 3 bases, with 5 bases between. There are 11 residues in the CDR3. Germline assignment: CDR1 MDHEN and CDR2 SYDVKM. CDR3 bases: TGTGCCAGCAGGGGTGACTATGGCTACACCTTC. It yields the protein CASRGDYGYTF.

The chain has TRBV11-2 and TRBJ1-2; D is ambiguous. The germline gives CDR1 SGHAT, CDR2 FQNNGV. This CDR3 has 12 amino acids. V was cut by 6 bases and J by 1 base, with 6 bases left in between. CDR3 sequence: CASREDNYGYTF. Here the CDR3 DNA reads TGTGCCAGCAGGGAGGATAACTATGGCTACACCTTC.

Ten or more counts support this clone. The same CDR3 also results from other DNA sequences found in this sample. J is TRBJ1-2 and V is TRBV30, with no clear D. CDR3 length equals 14 residues. Germline assignment: CDR1 GTSNPN and CDR2 SVGIG (reference sequence). V lost 0 bases to trimming and J lost 0 bases, with 8 bases between them. The CDR3 region has the DNA TGTGCCTGGAGTGTACCCACTTCTAACTATGGCTACACCTTC. Translated, it gives CAWSVPTSNYGYTF.

J is TRBJ2-3 and V is TRBV4-3; D tentatively reads TRBD1 or TRBD2 (7 bases each). The length of the CDR3 is 13 residues. The V gene's germline CDR1 is LGHNA and CDR2 YSLEER. V was shortened by 2 bases and J by 6 bases, with 9 bases between the two germline ends. The CDR3 nucleotides read TGCGCCAGCAGCCAACAGGGGGGGGATACGCAGTATTTT. It is translated as CASSQQGGDTQYF.

Worth noting for this clone: This may arise from a read error, as a much more abundant clone is one base away. Other DNA variants within this sample encode the same CDR3. The V call is TRBV6-6, the J call TRBJ1-2; TRBD1 agrees at 7 bases. This CDR3 region has 13 residues. Germline CDR1 is MNHNY and CDR2 is SVGAGI (reference sequence). Unmatched junction bases numbered 4, after V lost 6 bases and J lost 3 bases. The CDR3 DNA sequence: TGTGCCAGCAGCCGTCAGGGGGACTATGGCTACACCTTC. This sequence encodes CASSRQGDYGYTF.

The chain carries TRBV6-5 and TRBJ1-2, with D hard to call. The V gene's germline CDR1 is MNHEY and CDR2 SVGAGI. The V and J ends lost 6 bases and 4 bases respectively, with 9 bases between them. CDR3 length: 12 amino acids. As DNA, the CDR3 is TGTGCCAGCAGGTCGGATACCTATGGCTACACCTTC. Its protein product is CASRSDTYGYTF.

This chain links TRBV27 with TRBJ2-3; D unclear. This CDR3 is built from 15 residues. Germline CDR1 and CDR2: MNHEY and SMNVEV (reference sequence). With 4 bases removed from V and 1 base from J, the gap between germline ends came to 12 bases. CDR3 sequence: CASSSTAGGTDTQYF. The CDR3 coding sequence is TGTGCCAGCAGTTCCACGGCTGGGGGCACAGATACGCAGTATTTT.

The CDR3 region has the DNA TGTGCCAGCAGTTTAAGGACAGGAGCTAACTATGGCTACACCTTC. Its translation is CASSLRTGANYGYTF. The chain employs TRBV28 and TRBJ1-2; 7 bases are shared with TRBD1. This CDR3 is built from 15 residues. V gave up 2 bases and J gave up 0 bases; unmatched junction bases: 3. CDR1 is MDHEN, CDR2 SYDVKM, per germline.

This clone was recorded once. The chain has TRBV7-2 and TRBJ2-2, with D perhaps given as TRBD1 or TRBD2 (5 bases each). V lost 8 bases to trimming and J lost 2 bases, with 12 bases between them. The length of the CDR3 is 14 residues. Germline-derived CDR1 and CDR2 are SGHTA and FQGNSA. Here the CDR3 reads CASGGTGNTGELFF. The CDR3 DNA is TGTGCCAGCGGGGGAACGGGTAACACCGGGGAGCTGTTTTTT.